This T cell receptor (beta chain) came from a study of beta chain features in type 1 diabetes. This clone was counted only a few times. Antigen: not known. General observations from the study: Type 1 diabetes patients had moderately but significantly shorter TCRB CDR3s in all four CD4+ subsets.

Every bit of the isolated RNA underwent reverse transcription, so sequencing read expressed TCRB transcripts. This table comes from immunoSEQ multiplex PCR, and its TCRdb copy is limited to in-frame clones, with some not included. Counted here are 300,000 to 350,000 clones, approximately 12% occurring once; the ten biggest clones make up roughly 0.015%. Sequencing input: naive CD4+ T cells from blood. This receptor was identified in a woman aged 18-29 years with type 1 diabetes.

In DNA, the CDR3 is TGTGCCAGCAGCTTTATAGCGACCTACAATGAGCAGTTCTTC. This translates into CASSFIATYNEQFF. This chain uses TRBV5-4 with TRBJ2-1; a possible D gene is TRBD2 (5 bases). The CDR3 contains 14 residues. The germline gives CDR1 SGHNT, CDR2 YYREEE (reference sequence). Trimming stripped 2 bases from V and 2 bases from J, with 8 bases between. The full variable domain, rest sourced from reference TRBV5-4 and TRBJ2-1, is ETGVTQSPTHLIKTRGQQVTLRCSSQSGHNTVSWYQQALGQGPQFIFQYYREEENGRGNFPPRFSGLQFPNYSSELNVNALELDDSALYLCASSFIATYNEQFFGPGTRLTVL.